This T cell receptor beta chain was recovered during a study of OX40 agonist ivuxolimab in advanced cancers. Looking at the study overall: Three partial responders included one hepatocellular carcinoma patient and two cutaneous melanoma patients.

Assay used: immunoSEQ multiplex PCR; TCRdb lists only in-frame clones, some missing. The sample lists more than 55,000 clones; 80% to 95% were seen once. This CDR3 spans 13 amino acids. Germline values: CDR1 MNHEY, CDR2 SMNVEV (reference sequence). V was pared by 3 bases and J by 2 bases, with 6 bases between. This TCR derives from an adult with an advanced solid tumor such as melanoma, head and neck, liver or kidney cancer. V usage is TRBV27 and J usage is TRBJ2-3; the D is unclear. The sample consisted of CD4+ or CD8+ T cells sorted from blood, taken in a trial of the OX40 agonist ivuxolimab. Here the CDR3 DNA reads TGTGCCAGCAGTTTCCTATCCACAGATACGCAGTATTTT. Amino acids: CASSFLSTDTQYF.